This record concerns one TCR beta chain sequence. The data derive from a study of shared T cell receptors in the human thymus. The germline V gene has CDR1 MNHEY and CDR2 SMNVEV (reference sequence). The CDR3 loop spans 17 amino acids. Trimming shortened V by 5 bases and J by 0 bases, and 17 bases separated the two germline ends. Using immunoSEQ multiplex PCR, the repertoire was profiled, and TCRdb retains in-frame clones only, with some absent. This table has 500,000 to 750,000 clones, approximately 87% appearing once. This same sample was also taken into another study, of human thymus T cells.

The receptor comes from a boy younger than two with a congenital heart defect. The V call is TRBV27, the J call TRBJ1-5; maybe TRBD1 (6 bases). Material for sequencing was thymocytes. CDR3 in amino acids: CASSPLTGHYSNQPQHF. The DNA of the CDR3 is TGTGCCAGCAGTCCCCTGACAGGCCATTATAGCAATCAGCCCCAGCATTTT.